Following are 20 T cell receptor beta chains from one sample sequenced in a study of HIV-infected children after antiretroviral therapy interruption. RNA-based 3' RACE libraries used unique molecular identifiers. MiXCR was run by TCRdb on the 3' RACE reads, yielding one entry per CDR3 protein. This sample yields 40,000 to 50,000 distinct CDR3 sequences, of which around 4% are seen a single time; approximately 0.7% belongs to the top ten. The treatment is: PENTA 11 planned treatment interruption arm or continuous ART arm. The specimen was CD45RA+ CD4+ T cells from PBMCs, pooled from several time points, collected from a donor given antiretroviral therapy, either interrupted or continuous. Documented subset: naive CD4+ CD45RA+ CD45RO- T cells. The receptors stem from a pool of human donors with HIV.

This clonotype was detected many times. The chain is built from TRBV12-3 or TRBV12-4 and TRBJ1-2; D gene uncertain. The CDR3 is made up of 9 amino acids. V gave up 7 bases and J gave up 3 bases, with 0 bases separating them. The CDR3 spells CASNYGYTF. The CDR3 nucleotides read TGTGCCAGCAACTATGGCTACACCTTC.

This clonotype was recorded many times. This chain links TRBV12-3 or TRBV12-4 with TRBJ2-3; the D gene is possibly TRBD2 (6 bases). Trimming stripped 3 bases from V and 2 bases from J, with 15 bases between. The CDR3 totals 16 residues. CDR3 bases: TGTGCCAGCAGTTTGCAGCGGGCCCCCTCCACAGATACGCAGTATTTT. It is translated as CASSLQRAPSTDTQYF.

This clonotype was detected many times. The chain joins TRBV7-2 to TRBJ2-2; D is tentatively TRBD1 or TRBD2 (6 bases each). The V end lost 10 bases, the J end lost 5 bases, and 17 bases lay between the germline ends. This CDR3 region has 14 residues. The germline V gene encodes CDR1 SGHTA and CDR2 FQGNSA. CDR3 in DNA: TGTGCCACGAGCCGGGGGCTTGAAACCGGGGAGCTGTTTTTT. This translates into CATSRGLETGELFF. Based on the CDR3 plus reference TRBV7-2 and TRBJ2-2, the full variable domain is GAGVSQSPSNKVTEKGKDVELRCDPISGHTALYWYRQSLGQGLEFLIYFQGNSAPDKSGLPSDRFSAERTGGSVSTLTIQRTQQEDSAVYLCATSRGLETGELFFGEGSRLTVL.

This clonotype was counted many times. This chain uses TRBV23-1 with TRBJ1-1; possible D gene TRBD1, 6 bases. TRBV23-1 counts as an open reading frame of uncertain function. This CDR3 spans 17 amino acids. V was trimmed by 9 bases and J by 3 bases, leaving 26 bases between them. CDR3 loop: CASSPLDRNLPHTEAFF. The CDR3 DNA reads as TGCGCCAGTTCCCCCCTAGACAGGAATCTTCCCCACACTGAAGCTTTCTTT.

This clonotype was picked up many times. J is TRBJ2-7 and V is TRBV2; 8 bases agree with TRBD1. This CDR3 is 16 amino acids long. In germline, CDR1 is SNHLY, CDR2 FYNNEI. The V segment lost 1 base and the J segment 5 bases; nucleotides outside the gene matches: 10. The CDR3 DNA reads TGTGCCAGCAGTGAAGTGCTTTTGCAGGGGGCTGACGAGCAGTACTTC. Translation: CASSEVLLQGADEQYF.

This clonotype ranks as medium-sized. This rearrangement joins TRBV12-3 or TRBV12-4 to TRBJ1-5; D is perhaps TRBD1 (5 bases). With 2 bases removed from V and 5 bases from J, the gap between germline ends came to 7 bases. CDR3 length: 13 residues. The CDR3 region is CASSLRDDQPQHF. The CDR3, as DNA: TGTGCCAGCAGTTTAAGGGACGATCAGCCCCAGCATTTT.

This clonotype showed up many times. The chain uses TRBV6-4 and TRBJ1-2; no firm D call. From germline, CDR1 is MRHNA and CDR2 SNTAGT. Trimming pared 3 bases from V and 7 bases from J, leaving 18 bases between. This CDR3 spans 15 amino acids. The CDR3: CASSEEGGISIGYTF. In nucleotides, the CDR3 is TGTGCCAGCAGTGAGGAAGGTGGAATTTCAATTGGCTACACCTTC.

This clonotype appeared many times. For the CDR3, the DNA is TGTGCCAGCAGCTTACGACAGTCATCCTACAATGAGCAGTTCTTC. This gives the protein CASSLRQSSYNEQFF. V and J are TRBV7-2 and TRBJ2-1; the D gene is possibly TRBD1 (5 bases). V lost 2 bases, J lost 1 base, and 9 bases lay in between. The CDR3 length is 15 residues. Germline V CDR1 and CDR2: SGHTA, FQGNSA.

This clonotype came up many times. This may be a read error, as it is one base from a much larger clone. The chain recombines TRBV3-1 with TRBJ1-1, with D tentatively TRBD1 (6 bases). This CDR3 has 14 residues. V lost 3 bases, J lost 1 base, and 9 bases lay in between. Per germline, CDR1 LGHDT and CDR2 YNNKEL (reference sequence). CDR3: CASSQVQGNTEAFF. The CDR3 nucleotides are TGTGCCAGCAGCCAGGTACAGGGGAACACTGAAGCTTTCTTT.

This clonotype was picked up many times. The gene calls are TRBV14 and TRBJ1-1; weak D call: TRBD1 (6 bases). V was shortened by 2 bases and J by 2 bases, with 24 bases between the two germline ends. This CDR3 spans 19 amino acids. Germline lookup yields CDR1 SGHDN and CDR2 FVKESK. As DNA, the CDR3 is TGTGCCAGCAGCCAATCAAGGAAGGTATGGCAAGGGGGTAACACTGAAGCTTTCTTT. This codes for CASSQSRKVWQGGNTEAFF.

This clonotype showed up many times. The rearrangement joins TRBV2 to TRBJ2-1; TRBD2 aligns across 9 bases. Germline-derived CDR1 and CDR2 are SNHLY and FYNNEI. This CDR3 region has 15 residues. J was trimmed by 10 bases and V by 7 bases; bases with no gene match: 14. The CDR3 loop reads CASIIGEAGGGEQFF. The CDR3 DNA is TGTGCCAGCATAATTGGGGAAGCGGGGGGCGGGGAGCAGTTCTTC.

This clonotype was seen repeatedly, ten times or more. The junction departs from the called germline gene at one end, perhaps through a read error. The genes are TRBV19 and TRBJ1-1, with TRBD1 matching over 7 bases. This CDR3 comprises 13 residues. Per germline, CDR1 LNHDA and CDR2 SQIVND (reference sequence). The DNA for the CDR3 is TGTGCCAGCAGTATGACGAGGGGGCAAGAAGTCTTCTTT. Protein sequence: CASSMTRGQEVFF.

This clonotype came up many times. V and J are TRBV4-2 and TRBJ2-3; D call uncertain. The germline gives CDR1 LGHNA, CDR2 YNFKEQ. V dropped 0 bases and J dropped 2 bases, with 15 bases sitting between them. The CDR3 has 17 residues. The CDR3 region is CASSQDKAVGNTDTQYF. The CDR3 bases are TGTGCCAGCAGCCAAGATAAGGCGGTCGGTAACACAGATACGCAGTATTTT.

The CDR3 protein is CASSPLKENEQFF. CDR3 sequence (DNA): TGTGCCAGCTCACCACTCAAGGAGAATGAGCAGTTCTTC. The chain links TRBV18 to TRBJ2-1; the D is unclear. This CDR3 contains 13 residues. Trimming stripped 1 base from V and 7 bases from J, with 8 bases between. Germline CDR1 KGHSH, CDR2 LQKENI.

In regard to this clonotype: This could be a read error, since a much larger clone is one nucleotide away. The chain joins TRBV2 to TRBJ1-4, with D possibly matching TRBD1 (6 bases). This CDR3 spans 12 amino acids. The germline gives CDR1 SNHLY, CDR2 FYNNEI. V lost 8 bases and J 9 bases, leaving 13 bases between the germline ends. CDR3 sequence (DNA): TGTGCCAGCGGGACAACAGGCAAAAAACTGTTTTTT. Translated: CASGTTGKKLFF.

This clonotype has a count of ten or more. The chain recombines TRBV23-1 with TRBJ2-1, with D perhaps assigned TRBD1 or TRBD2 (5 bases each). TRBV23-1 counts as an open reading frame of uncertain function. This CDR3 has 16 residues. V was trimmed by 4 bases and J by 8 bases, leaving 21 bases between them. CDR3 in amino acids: CASSPWSPVGVYEQFF. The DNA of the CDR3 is TGCGCCAGCAGTCCTTGGAGCCCGGTGGGGGTCTATGAGCAGTTCTTC.

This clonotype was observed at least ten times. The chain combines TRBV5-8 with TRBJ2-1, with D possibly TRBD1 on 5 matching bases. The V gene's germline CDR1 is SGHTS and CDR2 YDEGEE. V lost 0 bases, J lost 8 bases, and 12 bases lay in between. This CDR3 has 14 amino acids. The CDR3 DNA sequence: TGTGCCAGCAGCTTGGAGGGGCGATGGGATGAGCAGTTCTTC. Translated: CASSLEGRWDEQFF.

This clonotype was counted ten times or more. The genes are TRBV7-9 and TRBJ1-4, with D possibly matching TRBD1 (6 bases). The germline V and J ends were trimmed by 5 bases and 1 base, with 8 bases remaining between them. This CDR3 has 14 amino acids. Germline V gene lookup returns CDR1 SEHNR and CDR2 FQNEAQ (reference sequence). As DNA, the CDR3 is TGTGCCAGCAGCCTCAGGGGAACTAATGAAAAACTGTTTTTT. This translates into CASSLRGTNEKLFF.

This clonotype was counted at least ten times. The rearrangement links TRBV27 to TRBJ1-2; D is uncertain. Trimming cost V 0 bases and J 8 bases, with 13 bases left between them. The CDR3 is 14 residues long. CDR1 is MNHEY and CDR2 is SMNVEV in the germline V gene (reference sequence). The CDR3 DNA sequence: TGTGCCAGCAGTTTATCGCCAGGCCAGGCGGGCTACACCTTC. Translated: CASSLSPGQAGYTF.

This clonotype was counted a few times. This CDR3 is CASSAGTGGVAGELFF. The CDR3 DNA follows: TGTGCCAGCAGCGCCGGGACAGGGGGAGTAGCCGGGGAGCTGTTTTTT. This chain joins TRBV9 and TRBJ2-2; 11 bases align to TRBD1. Germline loops: CDR1 SGDLS, CDR2 YYNGEE. The CDR3 is 16 residues long. V was clipped by 3 bases and J by 6 bases; unmatched bases: 7.